A single sample gave rise to the 24 T cell receptor beta chains below, sequenced in a study of blood T cell repertoires in COVID-19. Assay used: immunoSEQ multiplex PCR; TCRdb lists only in-frame clones, some missing. The sample shows 150,000 to 200,000 clones, about 87% of them seen only once. Sequencing input: peripheral blood. Receptors were obtained from a woman in her forties or fifties with acute or convalescent COVID-19.

The CDR3 reads CASSRTSGPTGELFF. Here the CDR3 DNA reads TGTGCCAGCAGCCGGACTAGCGGACCCACCGGGGAGCTGTTTTTT. V is TRBV5-6 and J is TRBJ2-2; 10 nucleotides agree with TRBD2. There are 15 residues in the CDR3. Trimming cost V 4 bases and J 4 bases; bases outside gene matches: 4. CDR1 and CDR2 from the germline V gene are SGHDT and YYEEEE.

The chain is built from TRBV11-2 and TRBJ2-5; 7 positions agree with TRBD1. Per the germline V gene, CDR1 is SGHAT and CDR2 is FQNNGV. The junction had 10 bases not matched to a gene; V was cut back by 5 bases and J by 7 bases. This CDR3 contains 14 residues. CDR3: CASSKDRALGTQYF. The CDR3 DNA sequence: TGTGCCAGCAGCAAAGACAGGGCCCTAGGGACCCAGTACTTC.

This chain links TRBV28 with TRBJ1-1; the D is unclear. The CDR3 is 13 residues long. Trimming took 4 bases from V and 3 from J, leaving 9 bases between them. The germline V gene encodes CDR1 MDHEN and CDR2 SYDVKM. CDR3 coding DNA: TGTGCCAGCAGTTCCTTTTCTGACACTGAAGCTTTCTTT. Amino acids: CASSSFSDTEAFF.

The chain carries TRBV24-1 and TRBJ2-7; TRBD2 is a possible D gene (6 bases). From germline, CDR1 is KGHDR and CDR2 SFDVKD. CDR3 size: 13 residues. The V end lost 6 bases, the J end lost 0 bases, and 8 bases lay between the germline ends. The CDR3 sequence: CATSRGSSYEQYF. The CDR3 nucleotides read TGTGCCACCAGTCGGGGGAGCTCCTACGAGCAGTACTTC.

The CDR3 protein is CSVAHGGRFYEQYF. DNA for the CDR3: TGCAGCGTAGCCCACGGCGGGAGGTTCTACGAGCAGTACTTC. This chain links TRBV29-1 with TRBJ2-7; 8 positions match TRBD2. Germline lookup yields CDR1 SQVTM and CDR2 ANQGSEA. With 6 bases clipped from V and 3 bases from J, the junction kept 10 bases outside the gene matches. This CDR3 has 14 amino acids.

The genes are TRBV5-4 and TRBJ1-1; 9 bases are a match to TRBD1. The CDR3 spans 14 residues. V dropped 3 bases and J dropped 8; count of bases not matched to a gene: 8. CDR1 SGHNT and CDR2 YYREEE come from the germline V gene (reference sequence). The CDR3 is CASSYGQGTLEAFF. For the CDR3, the DNA is TGTGCCAGCAGCTACGGACAGGGGACATTGGAAGCTTTCTTT.

This clone was seen only a few times. The rearrangement joins TRBV5-1 to TRBJ2-1; a weak D match, TRBD1 (5 bases). The length of the CDR3 is 14 residues. From germline, CDR1 is SGHRS and CDR2 YFSETQ. The V and J ends lost 5 bases and 5 bases respectively, with 14 bases between them. The CDR3 protein is CASSLLGAHNEQFF. The CDR3 DNA reads as TGCGCCAGCAGTCTGTTAGGGGCCCACAATGAGCAGTTCTTC.

The V call is TRBV27, the J call TRBJ2-1; tentative D call: TRBD2 (7 bases). V lost 2 bases and J lost 0, with 11 bases in between. Germline CDR1 is MNHEY and CDR2 is SMNVEV (reference sequence). This CDR3 has 16 amino acids. The CDR3 sequence is CASSLRGALSYNEQFF. The CDR3 DNA follows: TGTGCCAGCAGTTTACGGGGGGCCCTCTCCTACAATGAGCAGTTCTTC.

This clone was seen just once. The chain recombines TRBV21-1 with TRBJ2-1; TRBD2, the table's D call, lacks a check against the DNA. TRBV21-1 is an annotated pseudogene. This CDR3 spans 16 amino acids. The CDR3 DNA is TGTGCCAGCAGCAAAGAGCTTAGCGGGGGTGACAATGAGCAGTTCTTC. This sequence encodes CASSKELSGGDNEQFF.

The DNA for the CDR3 is TGTGCCAGCTCCCAGGGACTCTGGGCATCAGAGACCCAGTACTTC. It codes for CASSQGLWASETQYF. V is TRBV18 and J is TRBJ2-5; weak D call: TRBD2 (6 bases). CDR1 and CDR2 (germline): KGHSH, LQKENI. Trimming shortened V by 6 bases and J by 4 bases, and 18 bases separated the two germline ends. The CDR3 contains 15 residues.

This clone has just one count. The chain employs TRBV29-1 and TRBJ2-1; TRBD2 aligns across 7 bases. J gave up 8 bases and V 6 bases, and 22 bases lay outside the gene matches. The CDR3 is 17 amino acids. Looked up from germline, CDR1 is SQVTM and CDR2 is ANQGSEA. This chain's CDR3 is CSVSSIRGHGGSDEQFF. The CDR3 nucleotides read TGCAGCGTCTCTTCCATACGAGGTCACGGGGGGTCGGATGAGCAGTTCTTC.

The V and J genes are TRBV2 and TRBJ1-2; D not resolved. The CDR3 has 17 residues. The V and J ends lost 7 bases and 1 base respectively, with 22 bases between them. Per the germline V gene, CDR1 is SNHLY and CDR2 is FYNNEI. CDR3 residues: CASNPAVRADYNYGYTF. CDR3 nucleotide sequence: TGTGCCAGCAACCCGGCCGTGAGGGCAGATTATAACTATGGCTACACCTTC.

The chain couples TRBV3-1 (or the pseudogene TRBV3-2) to TRBJ1-2; D call uncertain. V lost 2 bases and J 6 bases, leaving 10 bases between the germline ends. This CDR3 comprises 13 residues. Per germline, CDR1 LGHDT and CDR2 YNNKEL (reference sequence). The DNA for the CDR3 is TGTGCCAGCAGCCAATTGGAGGGAAATGGCTACACCTTC. Amino acids: CASSQLEGNGYTF.

This chain connects TRBV5-6 to TRBJ2-7; 10 bases are shared with TRBD1. The length of the CDR3 is 15 residues. Unmatched junction bases numbered 7, after V lost 4 bases and J lost 3 bases. Germline loops: CDR1 SGHDT, CDR2 YYEEEE. This CDR3 is CASSRTGGSSYEQYF. The DNA for the CDR3 is TGTGCCAGCAGCCGGACAGGGGGGAGTAGCTACGAGCAGTACTTC.

V is TRBV5-1 and J is TRBJ1-4, with D possibly being TRBD1 (6 bases). The CDR3 is 13 amino acids. The V end lost 0 bases, the J end lost 9 bases, and 9 bases lay between the germline ends. CDR1 is SGHRS and CDR2 is YFSETQ in the germline V gene. The CDR3 region has the DNA TGCGCCAGCAGCTTGGAGGGGGGGCAAAAACTGTTTTTT. It encodes CASSLEGGQKLFF.

A single count supports this clone. The chain carries TRBV5-1 and TRBJ2-7, with 9 nucleotides matching TRBD1. Germline lookup yields CDR1 SGHRS and CDR2 YFSETQ. The CDR3 is made up of 15 amino acids. The trim removed 4 bases at V and 7 bases at J, leaving 12 bases unmatched. In DNA, the CDR3 is TGCGCCAGCAGCCCCCCGAGGGACAGGGCGAGGGAGCAGTACTTC. Translating gives CASSPPRDRAREQYF.

This clone was found a few times. V usage is TRBV6-2 or TRBV6-3 and J usage is TRBJ2-2; tentative D call: TRBD2 (5 bases). Per germline, CDR1 MNHEY and CDR2 SVGEGT. The V end lost 5 bases, the J end lost 9 bases, and 16 bases lay between the germline ends. The CDR3 extends over 14 amino acids. The CDR3 DNA sequence: TGTGCCAGCAGTCCGGACTTCCCTCGCCGGGAGCTGTTTTTT. Its protein product is CASSPDFPRRELFF.

The chain is built from TRBV5-4 and TRBJ2-3, with D maybe TRBD2 (5 bases). Germline-derived CDR1 and CDR2 are SGHNT and YYREEE (reference sequence). The CDR3 covers 15 residues. The germline V and J ends were trimmed by 1 base and 4 bases, with 13 bases remaining between them. As DNA, the CDR3 is TGTGCCAGCAGCTTGATGAGGATGGGAGCAGATACGCAGTATTTT. Encoded protein: CASSLMRMGADTQYF.

This clone has more than one count but fewer than ten. V gene TRBV7-9 combines with J gene TRBJ1-2; D gene ambiguous. The V and J ends lost 5 bases and 3 bases respectively, with 16 bases between them. The germline gives CDR1 SEHNR, CDR2 FQNEAQ (reference sequence). The CDR3 is 15 residues long. The DNA of the CDR3 is TGTGCCAGCAGCGCGGACCGCGGAGGAGACTATGGCTACACCTTC. Translation gives CASSADRGGDYGYTF.

V and J are TRBV7-9 and TRBJ2-7, with 9 nucleotides matching TRBD1. V lost 4 bases and J lost 6; bases outside the gene matches: 7. Germline V gene lookup returns CDR1 SEHNR and CDR2 FQNEAQ (reference sequence). There are 14 residues in the CDR3. CDR3 sequence reads: CASSWDREGVEQYF. CDR3 DNA sequence: TGTGCCAGCAGCTGGGACAGGGAAGGAGTCGAGCAGTACTTC.

This chain connects TRBV5-8 to TRBJ2-7, with D possibly matching TRBD2 (5 bases). Germline CDR1 reads SGHTS; CDR2 reads YDEGEE. This CDR3 is 15 amino acids long. V shed 4 bases and J shed 4 bases, with 18 bases lying between them. CDR3 coding DNA: TGTGCCAGCAGCCCGCGGGCATCGCCCCATTACGAGCAGTACTTC. This sequence encodes CASSPRASPHYEQYF.

This clone was seen only once. The chain joins TRBV29-1 to TRBJ1-1; D not resolved. CDR3 length equals 13 residues. Germline CDR1 SQVTM, CDR2 ANQGSEA. V lost 1 base and J 5 bases, leaving 11 bases between the germline ends. The CDR3 loop is CSVEGAGRTEAFF. The DNA for the CDR3 is TGCAGCGTTGAAGGGGCCGGGAGGACTGAAGCTTTCTTT.

V gene TRBV7-2 combines with J gene TRBJ2-1, with 7 bases lining up with TRBD1. Germline V gene lookup returns CDR1 SGHTA and CDR2 FQGNSA. J was trimmed by 2 bases and V by 3 bases; bases with no gene match: 4. This CDR3 is 15 amino acids long. The CDR3 sequence is CASSLGQLTYNEQFF. DNA of the CDR3: TGTGCCAGCAGCTTGGGACAGCTCACCTACAATGAGCAGTTCTTC. The variable domain in full, with the rest retrieved from reference TRBV7-2 and TRBJ2-1, is GAGVSQSPSNKVTEKGKDVELRCDPISGHTALYWYRQSLGQGLEFLIYFQGNSAPDKSGLPSDRFSAERTGGSVSTLTIQRTQQEDSAVYLCASSLGQLTYNEQFFGPGTRLTVL.

Here the CDR3 reads CAARDRANTEAFF. The CDR3 region has the DNA TGTGCCGCACGAGACAGGGCGAACACTGAAGCTTTCTTT. The rearrangement uses TRBV6-7 and TRBJ1-1, with 7 bases fitting TRBD1. TRBV6-7 is filed as an ORF, its function uncertain. The CDR3 totals 13 residues. V was clipped by 11 bases and J by 1 base; unmatched bases: 7.